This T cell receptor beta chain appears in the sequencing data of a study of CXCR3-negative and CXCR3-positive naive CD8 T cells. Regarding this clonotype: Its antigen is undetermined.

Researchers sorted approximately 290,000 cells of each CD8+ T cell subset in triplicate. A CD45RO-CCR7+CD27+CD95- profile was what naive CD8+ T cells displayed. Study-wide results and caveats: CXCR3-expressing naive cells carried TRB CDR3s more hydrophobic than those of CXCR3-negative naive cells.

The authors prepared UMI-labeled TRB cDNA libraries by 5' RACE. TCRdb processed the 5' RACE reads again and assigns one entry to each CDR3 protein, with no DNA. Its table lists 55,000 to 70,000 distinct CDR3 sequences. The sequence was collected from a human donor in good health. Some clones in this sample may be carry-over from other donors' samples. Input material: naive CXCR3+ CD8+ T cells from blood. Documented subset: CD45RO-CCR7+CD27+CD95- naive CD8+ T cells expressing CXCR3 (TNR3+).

CDR3 sequence: CASSPTNAYEQYF. The chain carries TRBV9 and TRBJ2-7; there is no DNA to check the TCRdb D call of TRBD2. In germline, CDR1 is SGDLS, CDR2 YYNGEE. The CDR3 is 13 residues long.